Following are 17 T cell receptor beta chains from one sample sequenced in a study of tumor-infiltrating lymphocytes in primary liver carcinoma. The template, about 500 ng total RNA, yielded TCR beta cDNA made with a constant-region primer. Amplification in three nested multiplex PCR rounds with slightly modified ARM-PCR gave rise to TCR beta libraries. Two initial PCR rounds of around 10 cycles each paired TRBV1-TRBV30 forward primers with a C-beta reverse primer. TCRdb reanalysed the multiplex PCR reads using MiXCR and keeps one entry per CDR3 protein. This sample has some 100,000 distinct CDR3 sequences, with approximately 70% found just once. Extraction of RNA together with DNA used about 18-31 mg of unsorted bulk tissue. Sequencing was carried out using liver tumor tissue from sampling region 2. Sample subset: tumor region T2, inferior pole. Receptors originate from a woman aged 55-69 years with primary liver carcinoma and hepatitis B virus infection.

The rearrangement uses TRBV4-2 and TRBJ2-7; 13 bases are shared with TRBD2. V trimming: 4 bases; J trimming: 8 bases; junction bases outside the gene matches: 8. This CDR3 is built from 15 residues. Per germline, CDR1 LGHNA and CDR2 YNFKEQ. The CDR3 nucleotides read TGTGCCAGCAGCCTGGGACTAGCGGGAACCAACAAGCAGTACTTC. It yields the protein CASSLGLAGTNKQYF.

J is TRBJ2-7 and V is TRBV7-9; a weak D match, TRBD1 (6 bases). CDR1 is SEHNR, CDR2 FQNEAQ, per germline (reference sequence). The V end was cut by 6 bases, the J end by 3 bases, with 12 bases between. The CDR3 contains 13 residues. The CDR3 protein is CASRRDTIYEQYF. CDR3 sequence (DNA): TGTGCCAGCAGACGGGACACAATCTACGAGCAGTACTTC. The full variable domain, rest sourced from reference TRBV7-9 and TRBJ2-7, is DTGVSQNPRHKITKRGQNVTFRCDPISEHNRLYWYRQTLGQGPEFLTYFQNEAQLEKSRLLSDRFSAERPKGSFSTLEIQRTEQGDSAMYLCASRRDTIYEQYFGPGTRLTVT.

Worth noting for this clonotype: A read error may explain this, as a much larger clone is one base away. As the CDR3 is not closed by the conserved phenylalanine or tryptophan, this likely results from a read error. V gene TRBV5-4 combines with J gene TRBJ1-5; D is ambiguous. In germline, CDR1 is SGHNT, CDR2 YYREEE (reference sequence). With 0 bases removed from V and 5 bases from J, the gap between germline ends came to 6 bases. This CDR3 comprises 13 residues. CDR3 coding DNA: TGTGCCAGCAGCTTGGGAGAAGATCAGCCCCAGCATCTT. Its translation: CASSLGEDQPQHL.

This clonotype showed up just a few times. The chain joins TRBV7-9 to TRBJ2-6; D not resolved. The CDR3 is 13 residues long. Germline values: CDR1 SEHNR, CDR2 FQNEAQ (reference sequence). The V end lost 7 bases, the J end lost 0 bases, and 4 bases lay between the germline ends. CDR3 loop: CASTTSGANVLTF. CDR3 nucleotide sequence: TGTGCCAGCACCACCTCTGGGGCCAACGTCCTGACTTTC.

Turning to this clonotype: A much larger clone differs by one base, so this may be a read error. The rearrangement links TRBV5-8 to TRBJ2-3, with 10 bases matching TRBD2. The CDR3 has 15 residues. Germline V gene lookup returns CDR1 SGHTS and CDR2 YDEGEE. CDR3 bases: TGTGACAGCAGCTTCGGGCTAGCGGGAGAAGATACGCAGTATTTT. Translating gives CDSSFGLAGEDTQYF.

This clonotype was detected a few times. It may be a read error: a sequence one base away is much more abundant. V and J are TRBV29-1 and TRBJ2-2; possibly TRBD2 for D (5 bases). Trimming shortened V by 0 bases and J by 7 bases, and 12 bases separated the two germline ends. The CDR3 extends over 14 amino acids. CDR1 is SQVTM, CDR2 ANQGSEA, per germline. CDR3: CSVEDRTYIGELFF. The CDR3 DNA sequence: TGCAGCGTTGAAGACAGGACTTACATCGGGGAGCTGTTTTTT.

Concerning this clonotype: At one end the junction does not follow the germline gene, possibly because of a read error. The chain couples TRBV12-5 to TRBJ1-1; D is undetermined. The CDR3 sequence is 15 residues long. Germline V CDR1 and CDR2: LGHNT, FRNRAP. The CDR3 DNA follows: TGTGCTAGTGGTTTGGTACGAGGCAGGAATACTGGAGCTTTCTTT. Its protein is CASGLVRGRNTGAFF.

This clonotype was recorded many times. This sequence joins TRBV30 and TRBJ1-1; no firm D call. CDR3 size: 13 residues. The V gene lost 0 bases and the J gene lost 1 base, with 6 bases spanning the gap. Germline V CDR1 and CDR2: GTSNPN, SVGIG (reference sequence). CDR3 coding DNA: TGTGCCTGGAGTGTACAGAAGAACACTGAAGCTTTCTTT. Protein: CAWSVQKNTEAFF.

Note on this clonotype: Since no conserved phenylalanine or tryptophan closes the CDR3, a read error is the likely cause. The chain uses TRBV29-1 and TRBJ1-1; no clear D gene. CDR1 and CDR2 (germline): SQVTM, ANQGSEA. The CDR3 totals 11 residues. V lost 6 bases to trimming and J lost 11 bases, with 16 bases between them. CDR3: CSVGTDAIAFS. CDR3 coding DNA: TGCAGCGTAGGCACCGATGCTATCGCTTTCTCT.

The chain joins TRBV5-5 to TRBJ2-4; TRBD2 matches 10 bases. The CDR3 extends over 17 amino acids. CDR1 SGHKS and CDR2 YYEKEE come from the germline V gene (reference sequence). The CDR3 sequence: CTSSLAWTSGLEDIQYF. In DNA, the CDR3 is TGTACGAGCAGCTTAGCCTGGACTAGCGGCCTTGAGGACATTCAGTACTTC. Drawing the rest from reference TRBV5-5 and TRBJ2-4, the complete variable domain is DAGVTQSPTHLIKTRGQQVTLRCSPISGHKSVSWYQQVLGQGPQFIFQYYEKEERGRGNFPDRFSARQFPNYSSELNVNALLLGDSALYLCTSSLAWTSGLEDIQYFGAGTRLSVL.

This clonotype was detected many times. The J gene is TRBJ1-1, the V gene TRBV7-8; D remains unclear. From germline, CDR1 is SGHVS and CDR2 FQNEAQ. The CDR3 length is 13 residues. V lost 5 bases to trimming and J lost 3 bases, with 10 bases between them. The CDR3 region has the DNA TGTGCCAGCAGCCCCACCTTGGACACTGAAGCTTTCTTT. Translation gives CASSPTLDTEAFF.

This clonotype was counted at least ten times. The chain carries TRBV7-9 and TRBJ2-5; possibly TRBD1 for D (5 bases). Per the germline V gene, CDR1 is SEHNR and CDR2 is FQNEAQ (reference sequence). Trimming pared 2 bases from V and 2 bases from J, leaving 9 bases between. This CDR3 is built from 14 residues. DNA for the CDR3: TGTGCCAGCAGCTTAACGACAGTTCAAGAGACCCAGTACTTC. Translated: CASSLTTVQETQYF.

This clonotype has a single count. A much larger clone differs by one base, so this may be a read error. The V and J genes are TRBV6-6 and TRBJ2-1, with D perhaps TRBD2 (6 bases). This CDR3 contains 16 residues. The germline V gene encodes CDR1 MNHNY and CDR2 SVGAGI (reference sequence). This chain's CDR3 is CGSTPGGMAVINEQFF. DNA for the CDR3: TGTGGCAGCACCCCCGGCGGGATGGCCGTAATCAATGAGCAGTTCTTC.

This clonotype came up many times. V and J are TRBV12-3 or TRBV12-4 and TRBJ2-1, with 8 positions matching TRBD2. V lost 7 bases to trimming and J lost 6 bases; unmatched junction nucleotides: 8. The CDR3 loop spans 14 amino acids. The chain's CDR3 is CASTDQRESNEQFF. CDR3 DNA sequence: TGTGCCAGCACCGATCAGCGGGAGAGCAATGAGCAGTTCTTC.

This clonotype was observed a single time. A junction boundary mismatches the germline segment, possibly from a read error. The chain joins TRBV5-5 to TRBJ2-5; TRBD2 is a possible D gene (6 bases). The CDR3 contains 15 residues. The V gene's germline CDR1 is SGHKS and CDR2 YYEKEE (reference sequence). The DNA of the CDR3 is TGTGCCAGCATCTTTGGACTAATGAACCAAGAGACACAGTACTTC. Protein sequence: CASIFGLMNQETQYF.

In regard to this clonotype: Without the conserved terminal phenylalanine or tryptophan, this CDR3 likely stems from a read error. It is unclear where the CDR3 begins or ends on the DNA, so no DNA is shown, and the CDR3 is as TCRdb lists it. The chain uses TRBV10-3 and TRBJ2-7; TRBD1 reflects the table's D call only, with no check against the DNA. The CDR3 is 12 residues long, ends included. CDR1 and CDR2 from the germline V gene are ENHRY and SYGVKD. The CDR3 is CATRQDSYEQCS.

Concerning this clonotype: At one end the junction does not follow the germline gene, possibly because of a read error. The chain joins TRBV28 to TRBJ2-6, with TRBD1 identical over 8 bases. Germline CDR1 is MDHEN and CDR2 is SYDVKM. There are 18 residues in the CDR3. The CDR3 reads CASSSPGQAITGANILTF. CDR3 DNA sequence: TGTGCCAGCAGTTCACCGGGACAGGCGATTACTGGGGCCAACATCCTGACTTTC.